The clone carrying this T cell receptor beta chain has more than one count but fewer than ten. The sample comes from a study of response to subunit inactivated influenza vaccine. TCRdb called the RT-PCR reads again in MiXCR, with one record for every CDR3 protein. The repertoire holds about 570,000 distinct CDR3 sequences, about 10% seen once, with 9.5% to 11% in the top ten. This CDR3 is 16 amino acids long. Germline V gene lookup returns CDR1 DFQATT and CDR2 SNEGSKA (reference sequence). V shed 1 base, J shed 8 bases, and the junction held 13 bases outside the gene matches. These sequences were also reported in another study, on T cells expressing NK-cell markers. Per that paper: In generating TCR beta cDNA, 5'RACE template switching with UMIs was used. Sorted CD3+CD56+NKG2C+, CD3+CD56+NKG2C- and CD3+CD56-NKG2C+ T cells provided the TCR beta repertoires. Dominant NKG2C+ clonotypes accounted for about 1.0-8% of CD8+ T cells in six or seven donors. Expanded NKG2C+ T cell clones were not confirmed as HCMV-specific.

The chain joins TRBV20-1 to TRBJ2-1, with 8 bases aligning to TRBD1. The sequence was collected from a middle-aged man who received an inactivated influenza vaccine. The sample was PBMCs from blood, taken on the day of vaccination. DNA of the CDR3: TGCAGTGCTAGAGTTCCCGGACAGGGAAGAGTCGATGAGCAGTTCTTC. Protein product: CSARVPGQGRVDEQFF.